This T cell receptor (beta chain) was found in a study of blood T cell repertoires in COVID-19. J lost 2 bases, V lost 1 base, and 4 bases had no gene match. The CDR3 is made up of 15 amino acids. CDR1 and CDR2 (germline): SGHTA, FQGNSA. The protocol was immunoSEQ multiplex PCR, while the TCRdb copy is restricted to in-frame clones and leaves out a portion. The table has about 75,000 clones, 88% seen once. The V gene is TRBV7-2, the J gene TRBJ2-7; 8 bases are shared with TRBD1. The specimen was peripheral blood. This clonotype originated in a human donor in a cohort sampled during active COVID-19. This chain's CDR3 is CASSLGTGTPYEQYF. The DNA of the CDR3 is TGTGCCAGCAGCTTAGGGACAGGGACCCCCTACGAGCAGTACTTC.